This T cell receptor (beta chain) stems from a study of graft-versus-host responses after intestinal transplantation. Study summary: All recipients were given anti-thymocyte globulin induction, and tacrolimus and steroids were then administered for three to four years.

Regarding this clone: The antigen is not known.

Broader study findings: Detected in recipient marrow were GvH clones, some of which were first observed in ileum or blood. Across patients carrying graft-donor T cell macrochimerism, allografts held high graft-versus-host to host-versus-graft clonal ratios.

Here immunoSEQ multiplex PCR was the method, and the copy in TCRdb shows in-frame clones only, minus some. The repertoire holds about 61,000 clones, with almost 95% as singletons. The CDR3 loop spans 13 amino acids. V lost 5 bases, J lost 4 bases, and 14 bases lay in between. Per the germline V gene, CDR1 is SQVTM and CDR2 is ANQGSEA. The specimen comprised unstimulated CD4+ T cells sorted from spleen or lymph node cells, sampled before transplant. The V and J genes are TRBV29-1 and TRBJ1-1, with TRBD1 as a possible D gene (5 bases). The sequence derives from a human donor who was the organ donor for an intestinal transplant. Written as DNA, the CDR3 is TGCAGCGTTTCAAGGGGCCTAAGCACTGAAGCTTTCTTT. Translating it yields CSVSRGLSTEAFF.